The source of this TCR beta chain is a study of T-cell memory formation after mild COVID-19 (dated by TCRdb to about 2021). Regarding the research as a whole: Most TCR sequence clusters were specific to one of the two donors. In a couple of donors, T-cell clones that expanded and contracted after mild COVID-19 were tracked by sequencing TCRalpha and TCRbeta repertoires over time. Two young, previously healthy adult volunteers made up the cohort, one male and one female.

PBMCs were isolated by Ficoll-Paque density gradient centrifugation. V lost 5 bases and J lost 1 base; the stretch between them is 23 bases long. Taken from cysteine to phenylalanine, the CDR3 has 18 residues. Left in the record is the CDR3 DNA by itself, 54 bases read in frame from the first base. Per the germline V gene, SGHTA is the CDR1 and FQGNSA is the CDR2. A word on this clonotype: It has no known antigen specificity. Base qualities are not provided; no much larger clone lies one nucleotide away.

Sequenced on an Illumina NovaSeq 6000. TCRalpha and TCRbeta cDNA libraries were constructed by 5'RACE with constant-segment primers, with sample barcodes and unique molecular identifiers being introduced. Trizol reagent was used to extract RNA from every sample. Amplification of the libraries took two PCR steps, and the second step added a second sample barcode plus Illumina TruSeq adapters. The libraries were sequenced on an Illumina NovaSeq using 2 x 150 bp paired-end reads. The paper's data handling went like this. Demultiplexing of reads and collapsing into UMI-guided consensus sequences were performed with migec v1.2.7. With mixcr v2.1.11, UMI consensuses were aligned to TRA and TRB V and J templates and assembled into clonotypes. Clonotypes were classified as expanded or contracted when called significant by both edgeR and NoisET, with noise models trained on biological replicates. For edgeR calls, a false discovery rate-adjusted p below 0.01 and a log2 fold-change threshold of 1 were applied. As an exploratory analysis of dynamics, max-normalized trajectories of the 1000 most abundant clonotypes were examined by PCA with hierarchical clustering. Separately sequenced CD4+ and CD8+ repertoires were used to assign the CD4 or CD8 phenotype of responding clones. TCRdb applied fastp at Q25 and MiXCR to the public reads, then kept only in-frame beta chains. Identical CDR3 protein sequences are pooled into one entry, listed with their most common genes and DNA. The V and J calls, along with clone size, are taken from TCRdb and not from the paper's own processing. The sample table records 450,000 or so distinct CDR3 sequences; approximately 23% of these occur just once. In total, the top ten clones hold 9.5% to 15% of the sample.

The study at large found these results: Some responding clones were found in pre-infection memory, which suggests that pre-existing cross-reactive memory T cells took part in the SARS-CoV-2 response. SARS-CoV-2 specificity of the second-wave clones peaking on day 37 was not confirmed. Clones that contracted from day 15 to 85 showed balanced CD4/CD8 phenotypes, whereas a second wave of clones that expanded from day 15 to 37 leaned towards CD4+. Only two mild cases were covered by the study, and larger cohorts that include severe cases with pre-infection samples were considered necessary. Contracting CD4+ clones appeared mostly in the CM and EM memory subsets, whereas CD8+ clones were enriched in EMRA.

Sequenced sample: PBMCs or a T cell subset sorted from them (not recorded which). The sequence joins TRBV7-2 to TRBJ1-2; TRBD1 is a possible D gene, resting on 6 matching bases. This TCR derives from an adult woman who had mild COVID-19 (a few samples of this study predate the infection). The sample titles of this study are shuffled in the database, so cell type and time point are left out; the donor was told from shared clones. The DNA reads as follows: TGTGCCAGCAGCCTCCACCCTTCCGGGGGCAGGAGTAACTATGGCTACACCTTC. It encodes CASSLHPSGGRSNYGYTF.